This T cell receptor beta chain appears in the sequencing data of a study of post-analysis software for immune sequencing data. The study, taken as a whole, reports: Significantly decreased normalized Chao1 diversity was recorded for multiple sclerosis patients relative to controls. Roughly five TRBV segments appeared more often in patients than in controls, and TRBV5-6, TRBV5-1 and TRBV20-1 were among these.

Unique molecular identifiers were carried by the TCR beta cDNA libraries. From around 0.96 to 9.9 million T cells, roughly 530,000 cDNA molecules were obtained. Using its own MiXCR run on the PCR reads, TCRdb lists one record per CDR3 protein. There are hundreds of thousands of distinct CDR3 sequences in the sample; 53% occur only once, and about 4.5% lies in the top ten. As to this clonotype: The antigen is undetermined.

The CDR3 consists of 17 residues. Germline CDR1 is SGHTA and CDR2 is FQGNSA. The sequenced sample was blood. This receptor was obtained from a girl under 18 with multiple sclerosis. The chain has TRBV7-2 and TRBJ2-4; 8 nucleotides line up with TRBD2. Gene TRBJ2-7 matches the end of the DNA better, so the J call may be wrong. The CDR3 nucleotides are TGTGCCAGCAGCTTAGCGAAGTCGGGACTAGTTAGCTACGAGCAGTACTTC. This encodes CASSLAKSGLVSYEQYF.